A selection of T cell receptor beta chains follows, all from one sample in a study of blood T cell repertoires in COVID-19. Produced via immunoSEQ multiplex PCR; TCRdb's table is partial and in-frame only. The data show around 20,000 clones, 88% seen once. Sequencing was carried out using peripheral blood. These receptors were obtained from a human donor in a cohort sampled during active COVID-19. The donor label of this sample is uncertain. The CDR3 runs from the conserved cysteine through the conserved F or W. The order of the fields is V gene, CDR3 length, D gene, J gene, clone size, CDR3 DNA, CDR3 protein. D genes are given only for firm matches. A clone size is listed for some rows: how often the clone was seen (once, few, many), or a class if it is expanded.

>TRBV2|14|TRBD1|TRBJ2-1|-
TGTGCCAGCGGTGACAGGGCGATTACTAATGAGCAGTTCTTC
CASGDRAITNEQFF
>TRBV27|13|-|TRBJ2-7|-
TGTGCCAGCAGTATCAAACAGGGCTACGAGCAGTACTTC
CASSIKQGYEQYF
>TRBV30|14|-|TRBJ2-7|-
TGTGCCTGGCGAAGTGTGTCCAGGGGACACGAGCAGTACTTC
CAWRSVSRGHEQYF
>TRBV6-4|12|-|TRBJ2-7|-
TGTGCCAGCAGTGACTCGGCAGTCGAGCAGTACTTC
CASSDSAVEQYF
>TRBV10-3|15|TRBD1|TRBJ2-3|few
TGTGCCATCAGTCTAGGGACAGGGGACACAGATACGCAGTATTTT
CAISLGTGDTDTQYF
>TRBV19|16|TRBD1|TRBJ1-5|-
TGTGCCAGTAGTCCAGAGACAGGGGCAATAGGTCAGCCCCAGCATTTT
CASSPETGAIGQPQHF
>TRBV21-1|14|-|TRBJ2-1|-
TGTGCCAGCAGTCCCGGGACAATAGACAATGAGCAGTTCTTC
CASSPGTIDNEQFF
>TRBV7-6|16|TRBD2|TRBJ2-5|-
TGTGCCAGCAGACCCGGGACTAGCGGGCCCCAAGAGACCCAGTACTTC
CASRPGTSGPQETQYF
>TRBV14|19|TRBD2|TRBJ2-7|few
TGTGCCAGCAGCCCCTCTTGGGGGAGCGGGACGGGGAAGGGCTACGAGCAGTACTTC
CASSPSWGSGTGKGYEQYF
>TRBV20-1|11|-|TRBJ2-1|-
TGCAGTGTCCGCAGGCCCACTGAGCAGTTCTTC
CSVRRPTEQFF
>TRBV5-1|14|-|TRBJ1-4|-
TGCGCCAGCAGCGAGGGGGGGTATAATGAAAAACTGTTTTTT
CASSEGGYNEKLFF
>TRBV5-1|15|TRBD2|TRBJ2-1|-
TGCGCCAGCAGCTTGCTTGGACTAGCGGACAATGAGCAGTTCTTC
CASSLLGLADNEQFF
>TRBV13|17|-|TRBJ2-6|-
TGTGCCAGCAGCCCCACAGGGACCCCCTCTGGGGCCAACGTCCTGACTTTC
CASSPTGTPSGANVLTF
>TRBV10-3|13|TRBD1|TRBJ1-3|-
TGTGCCATCAGTGGACAGGGGGCTGACACCATATATTTT
CAISGQGADTIYF
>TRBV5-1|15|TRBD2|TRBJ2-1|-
TGCGCCAGCAGCCATACTAGCGGGAAGTACAATGAGCAGTTCTTC
CASSHTSGKYNEQFF
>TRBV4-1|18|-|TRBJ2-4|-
TGCGCCAGCAGCCAAGAAGACAGACTTTACCTAGCCAAAAACATTCAGTACTTC
CASSQEDRLYLAKNIQYF
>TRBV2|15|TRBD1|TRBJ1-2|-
TGTGCCAGCAGTGAAGAGCAGGGGGCAAACTATGGCTACACCTTC
CASSEEQGANYGYTF
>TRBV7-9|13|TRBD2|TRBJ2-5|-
TGTGCCAGCAGCTTGCGGGGGGCTGAGACCCAGTACTTC
CASSLRGAETQYF
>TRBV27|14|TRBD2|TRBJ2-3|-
TGTGCCAGCAGTTCCTTAGCGGGAGATGATACGCAGTATTTT
CASSSLAGDDTQYF
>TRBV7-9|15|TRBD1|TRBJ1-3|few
TGTGCCAGCAGCTTAGCGATGACAGGGGGAAACACCATATATTTT
CASSLAMTGGNTIYF
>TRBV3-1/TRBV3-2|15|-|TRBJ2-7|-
TGTGCCAGCAGCCACCACGGGGAGGCCCTCTACGAGCAGTACTTC
CASSHHGEALYEQYF
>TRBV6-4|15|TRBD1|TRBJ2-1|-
TGTGCCAGCAGTGAAGGACAGGGCCCCTACAATGAGCAGTTCTTC
CASSEGQGPYNEQFF
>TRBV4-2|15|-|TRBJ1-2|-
TGTGCCAGCAGCCAAGTTGGCAGGACTAACTATGGCTACACCTTC
CASSQVGRTNYGYTF
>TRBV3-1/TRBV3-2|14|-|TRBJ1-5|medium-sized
TGTGCCAGCAGCCAAGGAGGTAGCAATCAGCCCCAGCATTTT
CASSQGGSNQPQHF
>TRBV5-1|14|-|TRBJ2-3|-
TGCGCCAGCAGCTTGAGGCAGACACCAGATACGCAGTATTTT
CASSLRQTPDTQYF
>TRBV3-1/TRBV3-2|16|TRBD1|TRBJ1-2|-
TGTGCCAGCAGCCCCTGGACTCCGGGACAGGGCTATGGCTACACCTTC
CASSPWTPGQGYGYTF
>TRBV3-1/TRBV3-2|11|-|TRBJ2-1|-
TGTGCCAGCAGCCAGGGGGCTGAGCAGTTCTTC
CASSQGAEQFF
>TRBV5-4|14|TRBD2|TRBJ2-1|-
TGTGCCAGCAGCCACAGCGGGATCTACAATGAGCAGTTCTTC
CASSHSGIYNEQFF
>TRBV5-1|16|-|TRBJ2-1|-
TGCGCCAGCAGCCCAAGGCCCGGGACAATTGACCATGAGCAGTTCTTC
CASSPRPGTIDHEQFF
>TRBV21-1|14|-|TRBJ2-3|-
TGTGCCAGCAGCAAAGAGCAGGGCTCAGATACGCAGTATTTT
CASSKEQGSDTQYF
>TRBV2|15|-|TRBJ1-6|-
TGTGCCAGCAGTGATACCAGGGGCTATAATTCACCCCTCCACTTT
CASSDTRGYNSPLHF
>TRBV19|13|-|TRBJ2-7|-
TGTGCCAGTACGGGGGTCGACTCCTACGAGCAGTACTTC
CASTGVDSYEQYF
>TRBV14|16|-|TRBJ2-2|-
TGTGCCAGCAGCCAAGTGGTAGCGGCGAACACCGGGGAGCTGTTTTTT
CASSQVVAANTGELFF
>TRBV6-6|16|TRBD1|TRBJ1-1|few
TGTGCCAGCAGTTACCCCGGGACAGGGGGGGTCACTGAAGCTTTCTTT
CASSYPGTGGVTEAFF
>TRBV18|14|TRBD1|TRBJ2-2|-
TGTGCCAGCTCATTACAGGGGGCCGCCGGGGAGCTGTTTTTT
CASSLQGAAGELFF
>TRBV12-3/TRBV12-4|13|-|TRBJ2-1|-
TGTGCCAGCAGAAGAGCGTCCTACAATGAGCAGTTCTTC
CASRRASYNEQFF
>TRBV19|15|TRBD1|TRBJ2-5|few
TGTGCCAGTAGTTCGCCGGGACAGGGGACGGAGACCCAGTACTTC
CASSSPGQGTETQYF
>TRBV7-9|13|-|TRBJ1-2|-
TGTGCCAGCAGCTTGGGGGATGGGGGGGGCTACACCTTC
CASSLGDGGGYTF
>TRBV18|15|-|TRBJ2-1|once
TGTGCCAGCTCACCAGGAGGCCTCCTGAGCAATGAGCAGTTCTTC
CASSPGGLLSNEQFF
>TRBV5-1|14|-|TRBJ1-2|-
TGCGCCAGCAGCTTATGGCAGGGGAGCTATGGCTACACCTTC
CASSLWQGSYGYTF
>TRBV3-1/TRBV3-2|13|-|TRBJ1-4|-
TGTGCCAGCAGCAGATATAGAAATGAAAAACTGTTTTTT
CASSRYRNEKLFF
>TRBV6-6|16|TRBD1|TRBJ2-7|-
TGTGCCAGCAGTTACCCCGGGACAGGGTCCTCCTACGAGCAGTACTTC
CASSYPGTGSSYEQYF
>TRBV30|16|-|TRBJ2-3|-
TGTGCCTGGAGTGCCCAGGGGCAGGGGTGGTCCGATACGCAGTATTTT
CAWSAQGQGWSDTQYF
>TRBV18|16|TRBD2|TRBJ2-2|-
TGTGCCAGCTCCCCCCCTAGCGGCCGAGGGACCGGGGAGCTGTTTTTT
CASSPPSGRGTGELFF
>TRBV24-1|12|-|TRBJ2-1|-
TGTGCCACCAGTGATAACGACAGGGAGCAGTTCTTC
CATSDNDREQFF
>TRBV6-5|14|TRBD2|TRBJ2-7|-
TGTGCCAGCAGATATTCTAGCGGGGCCTACGAGCAGTACTTC
CASRYSSGAYEQYF
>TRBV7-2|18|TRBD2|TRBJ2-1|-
TGTGCCAGCAGCTTAGATCCCCCGTACAGCGGGAGTTACAATGAGCAGTTCTTC
CASSLDPPYSGSYNEQFF
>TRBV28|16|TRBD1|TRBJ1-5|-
TGTGCCAGCAGTTCCCGGACAGGGTGGAATGATCAGCCCCAGCATTTT
CASSSRTGWNDQPQHF